This is a list of T cell receptor beta chains from one sample in a study of cytomegalovirus exposure and HLA in healthy donors. Some clones are missing from TCRdb's copy, which holds only in-frame ones; the method was immunoSEQ multiplex PCR. The sample comprises some 160,000 clones, around 84% of which are singletons, and 3.1% rests with the top ten. Sample: PBMCs. Every receptor here comes from a middle-aged woman in good health and CMV-seronegative. Both conserved end residues are part of each CDR3. A D gene is named only where the DNA matches it firmly. Clone size is shown for a subset of rows, as once, few, many or a class of expanded clone.

J | V | size | length | D | DNA | CDR3
TRBJ1-3 | TRBV7-6 | . | 14 | . | TGTGCCAGCAGCTCCGTATCCTCTGGAAACACCATATATTTT | CASSSVSSGNTIYF
TRBJ1-2 | TRBV2 | once | 13 | . | TGTGCCAGCAGTGAAGCGCTGGGGGGTGGCTACACCTTC | CASSEALGGGYTF
TRBJ1-4 | TRBV4-1 | . | 16 | . | TGCGCCAGCAGCCAAGAAGGGGGAGCAACTAATGAAAAACTGTTTTTT | CASSQEGGATNEKLFF
TRBJ1-1 | TRBV29-1 | . | 14 | . | TGCAGCGTTGAGGGCAGGGCCTTGAACACTGAAGCTTTCTTT | CSVEGRALNTEAFF
TRBJ1-1 | TRBV7-9 | few | 15 | . | TGTGCCAGCAGCCTCCCCTTTACAGTGAACACTGAAGCTTTCTTT | CASSLPFTVNTEAFF
TRBJ2-3 | TRBV19 | few | 11 | . | TGTGCCAGTAGTATTGGGGCTACGCAGTATTTT | CASSIGATQYF
TRBJ1-1 | TRBV7-2 | once | 13 | . | TGTGCCAGCAGGCTAGAGGGGAACACTGAAGCTTTCTTT | CASRLEGNTEAFF
TRBJ1-1 | TRBV5-1 | once | 17 | TRBD1 | TGCGCCAGCAGCTTTTCCGGGACAGGGGGCGCGAGGACTGAAGCTTTCTTT | CASSFSGTGGARTEAFF
TRBJ1-1 | TRBV7-9 | . | 16 | . | TGTGCCAGCAGCTCCCGTAAAAGCCGGGACACACATGAAGCTTTCTTT | CASSSRKSRDTHEAFF
TRBJ2-7 | TRBV7-9 | . | 14 | TRBD1 | TGTGCCAGCAGCGCAACAGGGGGTAGGTACGAGCAGTACTTC | CASSATGGRYEQYF
TRBJ2-1 | TRBV7-9 | . | 12 | . | TGTGCCAGCAGTTTACTCGTCAATGAGCAGTTCTTC | CASSLLVNEQFF
TRBJ2-3 | TRBV7-2 | few | 17 | TRBD2 | TGTGCCAGCAGCTTTAATCTAGCGGGGGCGAGCACAGATACGCAGTATTTT | CASSFNLAGASTDTQYF
TRBJ2-2 | TRBV6-5 | . | 15 | . | TGTGCCAGCAGGACCCCGGGAGTTTCCACCGGGGAGCTGTTTTTT | CASRTPGVSTGELFF
TRBJ1-3 | TRBV7-6 | . | 16 | TRBD1 | TGTGCCAGCAGCTTATCCGGGACAGGGCCTGGAAACACCATATATTTT | CASSLSGTGPGNTIYF
TRBJ1-6 | TRBV9 | . | 13 | . | TGTGCCAGCAGCGCGCAGATTAATTCACCCCTCCACTTT | CASSAQINSPLHF
TRBJ1-2 | TRBV29-1 | . | 14 | TRBD1 | TGCAGCGTTGTGGGGGACAGTGGAGCTGGTGGCTACACCTTC | CSVVGDSGAGGYTF
TRBJ1-1 | TRBV7-9 | . | 13 | . | TGTGCCAGCAGTTCGGACAGCGGTAGAGAAGCTTTCTTT | CASSSDSGREAFF
TRBJ2-7 | TRBV13 | . | 13 | . | TGTGCCAGCAGCTTATGGACTACCTACGAGCAGTACTTC | CASSLWTTYEQYF
TRBJ1-1 | TRBV7-8 | . | 14 | TRBD1 | TGTGCCAGCAGCCCGGACAGGTTGAACACTGAAGCTTTCTTT | CASSPDRLNTEAFF
TRBJ1-5 | TRBV2 | . | 15 | . | TGTGCCAGCAGTGGGAGGGGAGTAAGGGATCAGCCCCAGCATTTT | CASSGRGVRDQPQHF
TRBJ1-1 | TRBV18 | . | 14 | TRBD1 | TGTGCCAGCTCAAAACAGGGGGCAGGCTCCGAAGCTTTCTTT | CASSKQGAGSEAFF
TRBJ2-1 | TRBV15 | . | 17 | TRBD2 | TGTGCCACCAGCAGAGATTTATTTGGGACTACCGACAATGAGCAGTTCTTC | CATSRDLFGTTDNEQFF
TRBJ1-6 | TRBV5-1 | few | 15 | . | TGCGCCAGCAGGGAGGCGGCAGGGGTTAATTCACCCCTCCACTTT | CASREAAGVNSPLHF